Detailed here is one T cell receptor (beta chain). No antigen is known for it. The V end lost 2 bases, the J end lost 4 bases, and 14 bases lay between the germline ends. This CDR3 spans 15 amino acids. CDR1 and CDR2 from the germline V gene are MNHNS and SASEGT. RNA totalling about 0.5 to 1 ug underwent reverse transcription with random hexamers. A multiplex approach, immunoSEQ multiplex PCR, amplified TCR beta CDR3 across 54 Vbeta and 13 Jbeta. TCRdb fed the immunoSEQ multiplex PCR reads into MiXCR, producing one record per CDR3 protein. The data hold more than 90,000 distinct CDR3 sequences, with more than 85% observed a single time. The entry originates in a study of CD8 T cells in Susac syndrome. Study-wide results and caveats: An acknowledgment was made by the study that its TCR sequencing and HLA analysis involved relatively few individuals.

Sequencing targeted TCR beta in T cells from blood (CD8+ and CD4+). The chain has TRBV6-1 and TRBJ1-2; D might be TRBD1 (5 bases). This sequence originates from a human donor with multiple sclerosis. The source material was CD4+ T cells from PBMCs. The CDR3 DNA is TGTGCCAGCAGTGAACTCACAGGCCCCTTCTATGGCTACACCTTC. Translated: CASSELTGPFYGYTF.